This T cell receptor (beta chain) was captured in a study of blood T cell repertoires in COVID-19. Background on the study: The United States, Italy and Spain supplied acute and convalescent COVID-19 samples. PBMCs, B-cell-depleted T cells, or T cells provided the cDNA or gDNA that made up the material.

Data came from immunoSEQ multiplex PCR; TCRdb stores just in-frame clones and leaves some out. The data hold fewer than 80,000 clones, with 90% observed a single time. The CDR3 totals 16 residues. V trimming: 4 bases; J trimming: 0 bases; junction bases outside the gene matches: 7. Germline-derived CDR1 and CDR2 are SEHNR and FQNEAQ (reference sequence). The TCR comes from a man aged 50 to 60 with acute or convalescent COVID-19. Material: peripheral blood. The J gene is TRBJ2-3, the V gene TRBV7-9, with 7 bases identical to TRBD1. The CDR3 nucleotides read TGTGCCAGCAGCTCAACCCGGACAGGTAGCACAGATACGCAGTATTTT. This codes for CASSSTRTGSTDTQYF. The full variable domain, in which reference TRBV7-9 and TRBJ2-3 provide the parts outside the CDR3, is DTGVSQNPRHKITKRGQNVTFRCDPISEHNRLYWYRQTLGQGPEFLTYFQNEAQLEKSRLLSDRFSAERPKGSFSTLEIQRTEQGDSAMYLCASSSTRTGSTDTQYFGPGTRLTVL.